The T cell receptor beta chain described here comes from a study of blood T cells in healthy people across ages. PCR was performed a second time for roughly 7 to 12 cycles using a sample-barcoded 5' primer and a J-beta primer mix. Each CDR3 protein is one row after TCRdb ran MiXCR on the 5' RACE reads. Of 550,000 to 750,000 distinct CDR3 sequences in the sample, around 21% were seen once. Roughly 9.2 milliliters was the volume of peripheral blood drawn from each donor. Sequenced input: blood. The source of this sequence is a man in his sixties or seventies in good health.

The CDR3 reads CASSSRLDNEQFF. CDR3 in DNA: TGTGCCAGCAGCTCCCGGCTAGACAATGAGCAGTTCTTC. This chain connects TRBV7-9 to TRBJ2-1, with D unclear. Germline V gives CDR1 SEHNR, CDR2 FQNEAQ (reference sequence). V was shortened by 4 bases and J by 5 bases, with 9 bases between the two germline ends. The CDR3 has 13 amino acids.